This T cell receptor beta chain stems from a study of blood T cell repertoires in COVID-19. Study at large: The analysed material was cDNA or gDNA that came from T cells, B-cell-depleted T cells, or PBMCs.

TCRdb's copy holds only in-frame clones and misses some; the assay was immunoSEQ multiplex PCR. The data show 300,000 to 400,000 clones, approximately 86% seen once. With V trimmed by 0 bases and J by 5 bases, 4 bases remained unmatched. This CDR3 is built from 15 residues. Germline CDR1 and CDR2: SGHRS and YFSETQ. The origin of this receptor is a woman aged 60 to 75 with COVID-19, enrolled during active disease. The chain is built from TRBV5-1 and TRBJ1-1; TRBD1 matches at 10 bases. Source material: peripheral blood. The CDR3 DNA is TGCGCCAGCAGCTTGGAGACAGGGGGCGGGACTGAAGCTTTCTTT. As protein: CASSLETGGGTEAFF.